The entry that follows covers one TCR beta chain sequence. The sample holds other DNA sequences that translate to the same CDR3. This specimen belongs to a study of cytomegalovirus exposure and HLA in healthy donors. After removal of 1 base from V and 3 bases from J, the junction contained 3 bases not matched to a gene. The CDR3 length is 15 residues. CDR1 SGHDT and CDR2 YYEEEE come from the germline V gene. Primers: 60 Vbeta forward and 13 Jbeta reverse. Sequencing used immunoSEQ multiplex PCR; TCRdb keeps in-frame clones, though not all of them. The table records 150,000 to 200,000 clones, just over 75% of them present only once.

The sequence was obtained from a man in his late teens or twenties in good health and CMV-seronegative. The V call is TRBV5-6, the J call TRBJ2-7; 11 nucleotides align to TRBD2. The specimen sequenced was PBMCs. In nucleotides, the CDR3 is TGTGCCAGCAGCTTGTTAGCGGGGGGGCTCTACGAGCAGTACTTC. The encoded protein is CASSLLAGGLYEQYF.